Described below is a single T cell receptor (beta chain) sequence and its context. Its antigen is not known. After removal of 6 bases from V and 2 bases from J, the junction contained 6 bases not matched to a gene. This CDR3 has 14 amino acids. Looked up from germline, CDR1 is MNHNY and CDR2 is SVGAGI (reference sequence). The data were taken from a study of siplizumab effects on memory and regulatory T cells. Overall study findings and caveats: Treatment with siplizumab left mappable alloreactive CD4+ clones averaging approximately 69% Treg-derived, compared with 25% to 30% in controls. Confirmation that proliferating Tregs from siplizumab cultures had suppressive function was not obtained.

Data came from immunoSEQ multiplex PCR; TCRdb stores just in-frame clones and leaves some out. Here the sample spans roughly 97,000 clones, roughly 92% being singletons. The V and J genes are TRBV6-6 and TRBJ2-5; 7 bases match TRBD1. The origin of this receptor is a human donor in good health. Sequencing was performed on Tregs sorted from blood. The CDR3 protein is CASSWGQIQETQYF. CDR3 DNA: TGTGCCAGCAGCTGGGGACAGATTCAAGAGACCCAGTACTTC.